This record looks at one T cell receptor beta chain sequence and its context. Reverse transcription of about 0.5 to 1 ug RNA used random hexamers. Amplification of TCR beta CDR3 spanned 54 Vbeta and 13 Jbeta via immunoSEQ multiplex PCR. TCRdb reprocessed the immunoSEQ multiplex PCR reads via MiXCR and lists one record per CDR3 protein. The table shows approximately 120,000 distinct CDR3 sequences, with around 94% occurring only once. The CDR3 is 17 residues long. Germline-derived CDR1 and CDR2 are MNHEY and SVGEGT. Trimming left V 7 bases short and J 0 bases short, with 19 bases between. The data are from a study of CD8 T cells in Susac syndrome.

This rearrangement joins TRBV6-2 or TRBV6-3 to TRBJ2-1, with TRBD2 as a possible D gene (6 bases). Sequenced material: CD4+ T cells from PBMCs. The sequence was obtained from a human donor in good health. CDR3: CASTAKRVYSSYNEQFF. The CDR3 bases are TGTGCCAGCACTGCTAAGCGGGTCTATAGCTCCTACAATGAGCAGTTCTTC.